This T cell receptor (beta chain) originates from a study of T cell responses to AZD1222 COVID-19 vaccine. As for this clone: Its cognate antigen is unknown.

Points from the study as a whole: Most donors were white British and more were female, and clonal diversity was possibly underestimated. After two AZD1222 doses, spike-specific TCR breadth and depth rose versus day 0.

Here immunoSEQ multiplex PCR was the method, and the copy in TCRdb shows in-frame clones only, minus some. The sample includes some 170,000 clones, around 89% of them seen just once. The sequences come from peripheral blood, collected 28 days after the second dose of the MenACWY control vaccine. This sequence originates from an adult who received the MenACWY meningococcal vaccine as a control.

The CDR3 nucleotides read TGTGCCAGTAGTGAGAGGGAATCAGGTGGGACTGAAGCTTTCTTT. Its translation is CASSERESGGTEAFF. J is TRBJ1-1 and V is TRBV19; D is ambiguous. Germline V gene lookup returns CDR1 LNHDA and CDR2 SQIVND (reference sequence). Trimming pared 5 bases from V and 5 bases from J, leaving 18 bases between. The CDR3 length is 15 residues.